Listed below are T cell receptor beta chains from one sample, sequenced in a study of blood T cell repertoires in COVID-19. TCRdb's copy holds only in-frame clones and misses some; the assay was immunoSEQ multiplex PCR. The sample comprises around 300,000 clones, 75% to 90% of which are singletons, and approximately 2.5% rests with the top ten. The sequenced material came from PBMCs or T cells enriched from blood (not recorded which). The source is a woman in her late teens or twenties who had recovered from COVID-19. Each CDR3 is given with its conserved first and last residue. The D gene is left open where the match is weak. Where a row states a size, it is once, few, many or the class of an expanded clone; other rows omit it.

TRBJ2-2 TRBV30 . . CVANTGELFF TGTGTAGCGAACACCGGGGAGCTGTTTTTT
TRBJ1-6 TRBV27 . . CASSLLYNSPLHF TGTGCCAGCAGTTTACTCTATAATTCACCCCTCCACTTT
TRBJ2-7 TRBV6-5 TRBD1 . CASRDRASYEQYF TGTGCCAGCAGGGACAGGGCCTCCTACGAGCAGTACTTC
TRBJ2-1 TRBV10-3 TRBD1 . CAISDKGASPYNEQFF TGTGCCATCAGTGATAAGGGGGCTTCGCCCTACAATGAGCAGTTCTTC
TRBJ2-1 TRBV13 . . CASSFYGSSYNEQFF TGTGCCAGCAGCTTTTATGGGAGCTCCTACAATGAGCAGTTCTTC
TRBJ2-7 TRBV30 TRBD1 . CAWSPGAIRDSKTYEQYF TGTGCCTGGAGCCCTGGGGCAATTAGGGACAGTAAAACCTACGAGCAGTACTTC
TRBJ1-1 TRBV5-5 . . CASSRTSMNTEAFF TGTGCCAGCAGCAGGACAAGCATGAACACTGAAGCTTTCTTT
TRBJ1-1 TRBV11-3 TRBD1 . CASSPGTGGNTEAFF TGTGCCAGCAGTCCCGGGACAGGGGGGAACACTGAAGCTTTCTTT
TRBJ2-2 TRBV27 . . CASSRLGGSNTGELFF TGTGCCAGCAGCCGTCTGGGGGGATCGAACACCGGGGAGCTGTTTTTT
TRBJ2-7 TRBV23-1 TRBD1 . CASSQAGTVYEQYF TGCGCCAGCAGTCAGGCCGGGACAGTCTACGAGCAGTACTTC
TRBJ1-5 TRBV19 TRBD1 . CASSTQTGGVYQPQHF TGTGCCAGTAGTACACAGACAGGGGGTGTCTATCAGCCCCAGCATTTT
TRBJ2-1 TRBV5-4 . . CASSLLGTVNEQFF TGTGCCAGCAGCCTTCTCGGGACTGTTAATGAGCAGTTCTTC
TRBJ2-7 TRBV5-1 . . CASSRSPQGYEQYF TGCGCCAGCAGCCGGTCGCCCCAGGGCTACGAGCAGTACTTC
TRBJ2-1 TRBV9 TRBD2 . CASSFSGGHREQFF TGTGCCAGCAGCTTTAGCGGGGGGCATCGGGAGCAGTTCTTC
TRBJ1-6 TRBV7-8 . . CASSLANGNNSPLHF TGTGCCAGCAGCTTAGCGAACGGGAATAATTCACCCCTCCACTTT
TRBJ2-1 TRBV10-3 TRBD2 . CAISDRIGGAGNEQFF TGTGCCATCAGTGATCGGATCGGGGGGGCCGGGAATGAGCAGTTCTTC
TRBJ1-1 TRBV2 . . CASKSQLNTEAFF TGTGCCAGCAAGTCACAGCTGAACACTGAAGCTTTCTTT
TRBJ2-3 TRBV7-6 . . CASSLWSGSYTDTQYF TGTGCCAGCAGCTTATGGTCGGGGTCTTACACAGATACGCAGTATTTT
TRBJ1-4 TRBV11-2 . . CASSLEGGGHEKLFF TGTGCCAGCAGCTTAGAGGGAGGTGGACATGAAAAACTGTTTTTT
TRBJ2-2 TRBV7-9 TRBD2 . CASSGRLAGGQGTGELFF TGTGCCAGCAGCGGACGACTAGCGGGGGGGCAAGGCACCGGGGAGCTGTTTTTT
TRBJ1-2 TRBV2 . once CASSQREYGYTF TGTGCCAGCAGTCAGAGGGAGTATGGCTACACCTTC
TRBJ2-2 TRBV9 . few CASSVKEGYPGELFF TGTGCCAGCAGCGTAAAGGAGGGGTACCCGGGCGAGCTGTTTTTT
TRBJ1-2 TRBV28 . . CASSLGQPYGYTF TGTGCCAGCAGTCTCGGACAGCCCTATGGCTACACCTTC
TRBJ2-1 TRBV7-9 TRBD1 . CASSTQGTGHNEQFF TGTGCCAGCAGCACCCAAGGGACAGGGCACAATGAGCAGTTCTTC
TRBJ2-7 TRBV5-1 . . CASSLGRTGRGYEQYF TGCGCCAGCAGCCTGGGACGGACCGGGAGAGGCTACGAGCAGTACTTC
TRBJ2-1 TRBV19 TRBD2 . CASIVTGGSYNEQFF TGTGCCAGTATAGTAACGGGGGGCTCCTACAATGAGCAGTTCTTC
TRBJ1-2 TRBV6-5 TRBD1 . CASSPGGGLNYGYTF TGTGCCAGCAGCCCCGGAGGGGGCCTAAACTATGGCTACACCTTC
TRBJ2-7 TRBV6-1 . . CASSAATYEQYF TGTGCCAGCAGTGCAGCTACCTACGAGCAGTACTTC
TRBJ2-3 TRBV3-1/TRBV3-2 . . CASSQERLARADTQYF TGTGCCAGCAGCCAAGAGAGGCTAGCGAGGGCAGATACGCAGTATTTT
TRBJ1-1 TRBV18 . . CASSRGGLNTEAFF TGTGCCAGCTCCCGTGGGGGGTTGAACACTGAAGCTTTCTTT
TRBJ1-5 TRBV15 . . CATSRGPGQPQHF TGTGCCACCAGCAGAGGTCCAGGTCAGCCCCAGCATTTT
TRBJ1-1 TRBV18 TRBD1 . CASSDQPGGRDVRTEAFF TGTGCCAGCTCCGATCAACCAGGGGGGCGCGATGTGAGGACTGAAGCTTTCTTT
TRBJ1-2 TRBV5-1 . . CASSLDREYGYTF TGCGCCAGCAGCTTGGACCGAGAGTATGGCTACACCTTC
TRBJ2-7 TRBV24-1 . once CATSGGLSYEQYF TGTGCCACCAGTGGAGGACTCTCCTACGAGCAGTACTTC
TRBJ2-3 TRBV14 TRBD1 . CASSASRGDTQYF TGTGCCAGCAGCGCCTCCAGGGGGGATACGCAGTATTTT
TRBJ2-3 TRBV2 TRBD2 . CASSGISGVRDTQYF TGTGCCAGCAGTGGGATTAGCGGGGTGAGGGATACGCAGTATTTT
TRBJ2-7 TRBV5-1 . . CASSLDPGPLDEQYF TGCGCCAGCAGCTTGGACCCAGGTCCATTGGACGAGCAGTACTTC
TRBJ2-3 TRBV5-1 TRBD2 . CACAGVGTDTQYF TGCGCCTGTGCGGGGGTAGGCACAGATACGCAGTATTTT
TRBJ1-2 TRBV5-1 TRBD1 . CASSGGQGPHGYTF TGCGCCAGCAGCGGGGGACAGGGGCCCCATGGCTACACCTTC
TRBJ2-5 TRBV5-4 TRBD2 . CASTRLAGGEETQYF TGTGCCAGCACTAGACTAGCGGGGGGGGAAGAGACCCAGTACTTC
TRBJ2-5 TRBV2 . few CASISPTRGQETQYF TGTGCCAGCATCTCACCAACCAGGGGCCAAGAGACCCAGTACTTC
TRBJ2-5 TRBV12-5 TRBD2 . CASSTSGGGETQYF TGTGCTAGTTCGACTAGCGGGGGTGGGGAGACCCAGTACTTC
TRBJ2-3 TRBV6-4 . . CASSENQGSTDTQYF TGTGCCAGCAGTGAGAACCAGGGCTCCACAGATACGCAGTATTTT
TRBJ1-1 TRBV10-3 TRBD1 . CAISPTGDAEAFF TGTGCCATCAGTCCGACAGGGGACGCTGAAGCTTTCTTT
TRBJ2-4 TRBV20-1 . . CSASGGRGNIQYF TGCAGTGCTAGTGGGGGGCGCGGAAACATTCAGTACTTC
TRBJ1-2 TRBV4-1 . . CASSQVGDTLNYGYTF TGCGCCAGCAGCCAAGTAGGGGACACCTTGAACTATGGCTACACCTTC
TRBJ1-2 TRBV28 . . CATKDRIYGYTF TGTGCCACAAAGGACAGAATCTATGGCTACACCTTC
TRBJ1-5 TRBV29-1 . few CSVEVASDQPQHF TGCAGCGTCGAAGTGGCCTCCGATCAGCCCCAGCATTTT
TRBJ2-7 TRBV27 . . CASSFGTGYEQYF TGTGCCAGCAGTTTTGGGACTGGCTACGAGCAGTACTTC
TRBJ1-2 TRBV23-1 . . CASNLYSQNYGYTF TGCGCCAGCAATTTATACAGCCAAAACTATGGCTACACCTTC
TRBJ1-6 TRBV5-1 . . CASSLAGSGSPLHF TGCGCCAGCAGCTTGGCAGGGTCAGGTTCACCCCTCCACTTT